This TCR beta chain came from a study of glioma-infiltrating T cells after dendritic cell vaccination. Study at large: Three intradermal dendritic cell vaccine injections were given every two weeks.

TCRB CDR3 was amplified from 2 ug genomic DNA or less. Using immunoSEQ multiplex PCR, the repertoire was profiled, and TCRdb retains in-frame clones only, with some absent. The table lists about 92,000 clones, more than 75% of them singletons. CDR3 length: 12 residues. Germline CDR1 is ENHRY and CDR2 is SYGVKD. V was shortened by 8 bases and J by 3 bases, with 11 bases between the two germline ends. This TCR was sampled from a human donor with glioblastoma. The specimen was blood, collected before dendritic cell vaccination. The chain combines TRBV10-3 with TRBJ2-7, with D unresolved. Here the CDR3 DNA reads TGTGCCATCGCCGAGTTAATCTACGAGCAGTACTTC. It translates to CAIAELIYEQYF.